Listed here are 20 T cell receptor beta chains from one sample, sequenced in a study of cytomegalovirus exposure and HLA in healthy donors. The PCR ran on 60 Vbeta and 13 Jbeta primers. Sequencing used immunoSEQ multiplex PCR; TCRdb keeps in-frame clones, though not all of them. Here the sample spans some 90,000 clones, under 80% being singletons. Sequenced sample: PBMCs. The receptors stem from a boy aged 10-17 years in good health and CMV-seronegative.

The chain couples TRBV29-1 to TRBJ1-1; D remains unclear. Per germline, CDR1 SQVTM and CDR2 ANQGSEA. V was shortened by 2 bases and J by 5 bases, with 12 bases between the two germline ends. The CDR3 totals 13 residues. The CDR3, as DNA: TGCAGCGTTGAAAGTGGAGGAAATACTGAAGCTTTCTTT. Translated: CSVESGGNTEAFF.

This clone was observed a handful of times. The rearrangement links TRBV2 to TRBJ2-5; maybe TRBD1 (5 bases). CDR3 size: 14 residues. The V gene's germline CDR1 is SNHLY and CDR2 FYNNEI. V was trimmed by 8 bases and J by 5 bases, leaving 18 bases between them. The CDR3 DNA reads as TGTGCCAGCGGAAGGGGTGTCATTAGGGAGACCCAGTACTTC. Amino acid sequence: CASGRGVIRETQYF. Using reference TRBV2 and TRBJ2-5 for the parts outside the CDR3, the full variable domain is EPEVTQTPSHQVTQMGQEVILRCVPISNHLYFYWYRQILGQKVEFLVSFYNNEISEKSEIFDDQFSVERPDGSNFTLKIRSTKLEDSAMYFCASGRGVIRETQYFGPGTRLLVL.

The CDR3 DNA is TGTGCCAGCAGCGCCGTTTTGGGAGACGGCTACACCTTC. Protein sequence: CASSAVLGDGYTF. This sequence joins TRBV7-9 and TRBJ1-2, with no clear D. This CDR3 is built from 13 residues. Germline V CDR1 and CDR2: SEHNR, FQNEAQ (reference sequence). V was trimmed by 5 bases and J by 8 bases, leaving 15 bases between them. The whole variable domain, remainder taken from reference TRBV7-9 and TRBJ1-2, is DTGVSQNPRHKITKRGQNVTFRCDPISEHNRLYWYRQTLGQGPEFLTYFQNEAQLEKSRLLSDRFSAERPKGSFSTLEIQRTEQGDSAMYLCASSAVLGDGYTFGSGTRLTVV.

V usage is TRBV4-2 and J usage is TRBJ2-1, with D perhaps TRBD2 (6 bases). The length of the CDR3 is 16 residues. CDR1 is LGHNA and CDR2 is YNFKEQ in the germline V gene. V was trimmed by 3 bases and J by 0 bases, leaving 12 bases between them. The CDR3, as DNA: TGTGCCAGCAGCCAGGGAGGTTATAGCTCCTACAATGAGCAGTTCTTC. This sequence encodes CASSQGGYSSYNEQFF.

This clone appeared a few times. The CDR3 is CASSQGLAGGWTQYF. As DNA, the CDR3 is TGTGCCAGCAGCCAAGGACTAGCGGGGGGGTGGACCCAGTACTTC. The chain couples TRBV7-2 to TRBJ2-5; 15 bases align to TRBD2. Germline V lookup: CDR1 SGHTA, CDR2 FQGNSA. This CDR3 is 15 amino acids long. The junction had 5 bases not matched to a gene; V was cut back by 5 bases and J by 7 bases.

This clone turned up a few times. Relative to the germline gene, one junction end is altered; a read error may explain this. The rearrangement links TRBV12-5 to TRBJ1-2, with D unclear. There are 15 residues in the CDR3. In germline, CDR1 is LGHNT, CDR2 FRNRAP. CDR3 sequence: CASGLVRDGLEKPHF. CDR3 DNA sequence: TGTGCTAGTGGTTTGGTACGAGACGGTCTGGAGAAACCCCACTTC. Variable domain in full (rest from reference TRBV12-5 and TRBJ1-2): DARVTQTPRHKVTEMGQEVTMRCQPILGHNTVFWYRQTMMQGLELLAYFRNRAPLDDSGMPKDRFSAEMPDATLATLKIQPSEPRDSAVYFCASGLVRDGLEKPHFGSGTRLTVV.

V and J are TRBV9 and TRBJ2-7; D is possibly TRBD1 (6 bases). This CDR3 contains 11 residues. V was pared by 5 bases and J by 4 bases, with 7 bases between. The V gene's germline CDR1 is SGDLS and CDR2 YYNGEE. In nucleotides, the CDR3 is TGTGCCAGCAGGGGGGCTTACGAGCAGTACTTC. Its protein is CASRGAYEQYF.

This clone was seen a handful of times. This chain links TRBV27 with TRBJ1-1; 7 bases agree with TRBD1. This CDR3 region has 13 residues. Trimming took 4 bases from V and 4 from J; bases not matched to a gene: 3. Germline V gene sequence: CDR1 MNHEY, CDR2 SMNVEV (reference sequence). This chain's CDR3 is CASSSRDSTEAFF. CDR3 sequence (DNA): TGTGCCAGCAGTTCCCGGGACAGCACTGAAGCTTTCTTT.

The V and J genes are TRBV28 and TRBJ2-7; 7 positions match TRBD1. V lost 6 bases to trimming and J lost 0 bases; unmatched junction nucleotides: 11. The germline CDR1 and CDR2 sequences are MDHEN and SYDVKM. CDR3 length: 16 residues. The CDR3 here is CASSSVPGQISYEQYF. CDR3 in DNA: TGTGCCAGCAGCTCCGTCCCGGGACAGATCTCCTACGAGCAGTACTTC. Full variable domain (remainder filled in from reference TRBV28 and TRBJ2-7): DVKVTQSSRYLVKRTGEKVFLECVQDMDHENMFWYRQDPGLGLRLIYFSYDVKMKEKGDIPEGYSVSREKKERFSLILESASTNQTSMYLCASSSVPGQISYEQYFGPGTRLTVT.

V is TRBV28 and J is TRBJ2-5; 7 bases are shared with TRBD1. CDR3 length equals 15 residues. Germline V gene sequence: CDR1 MDHEN, CDR2 SYDVKM. V shed 6 bases and J 2 bases; nucleotides not matched to a gene: 9. In nucleotides, the CDR3 is TGTGCCAGCAGCATTGACAGGGATGGGCAAGAGACCCAGTACTTC. Encoded protein: CASSIDRDGQETQYF. Full variable domain (rest looked up from reference TRBV28 and TRBJ2-5): DVKVTQSSRYLVKRTGEKVFLECVQDMDHENMFWYRQDPGLGLRLIYFSYDVKMKEKGDIPEGYSVSREKKERFSLILESASTNQTSMYLCASSIDRDGQETQYFGPGTRLLVL.

The chain employs TRBV14 and TRBJ1-2; D is uncertain. The CDR3 is 14 residues long. V was trimmed by 4 bases and J by 4 bases, leaving 13 bases between them. Per the germline V gene, CDR1 is SGHDN and CDR2 is FVKESK. The CDR3 sequence: CASSRISGLYGYTF. The CDR3 DNA follows: TGTGCCAGCAGCCGAATATCCGGACTCTATGGCTACACCTTC.

The chain carries TRBV27 and TRBJ2-6; TRBD1 matches 8 bases. The ends lost 6 bases at V and 0 bases at J; junction bases unmatched: 19. Germline CDR1 reads MNHEY; CDR2 reads SMNVEV (reference sequence). CDR3 length: 21 residues. The chain's CDR3 is CASRGRQGLLPPSSGANVLTF. The CDR3 region has the DNA TGTGCCAGCAGGGGACGACAGGGGCTTCTACCACCGAGCTCTGGGGCCAACGTCCTGACTTTC.

This clone was detected only a few times. The rearrangement links TRBV4-1 to TRBJ1-1, with TRBD1 as a possible D gene (5 bases). The germline V gene encodes CDR1 MGHRA and CDR2 YSYEKL. V lost 1 base and J lost 0, with 9 bases in between. The CDR3 is 15 residues long. DNA of the CDR3: TGCGCCAGCAGCCAAGTAACAGGTTTGAACACTGAAGCTTTCTTT. Amino acids: CASSQVTGLNTEAFF.

The chain couples TRBV30 to TRBJ1-1; the D is unclear. Per the germline V gene, CDR1 is GTSNPN and CDR2 is SVGIG (reference sequence). The CDR3 is 13 residues long. V lost 0 bases and J 0 bases, leaving 5 bases between the germline ends. CDR3 loop: CAWSVLVNTEAFF. The DNA of the CDR3 is TGTGCCTGGAGTGTACTTGTGAACACTGAAGCTTTCTTT.

This clone came up once. The rearrangement uses TRBV11-2 and TRBJ1-4; D not resolved. Deletions cut 8 bases from V and 0 bases from J, with 7 bases between. The germline CDR1 and CDR2 sequences are SGHAT and FQNNGV. CDR3 length: 13 residues. DNA for the CDR3: TGTGCCAGCCGTAACACAACTAATGAAAAACTGTTTTTT. As protein: CASRNTTNEKLFF. Combining the CDR3 with reference TRBV11-2 and TRBJ1-4 gives the whole variable domain EAGVAQSPRYKIIEKRQSVAFWCNPISGHATLYWYQQILGQGPKLLIQFQNNGVVDDSQLPKDRFSAERLKGVDSTLKIQPAKLEDSAVYLCASRNTTNEKLFFGSGTQLSVL.

The J gene is TRBJ1-2, the V gene TRBV14; 7 bases line up with TRBD1. J gave up 4 bases and V 2 bases, and 7 bases lay outside the gene matches. The CDR3 totals 15 residues. Germline V gene sequence: CDR1 SGHDN, CDR2 FVKESK. The CDR3 loop reads CASSQRGGRSYGYTF. The CDR3 DNA reads TGTGCCAGCAGCCAACGAGGGGGCCGGAGCTATGGCTACACCTTC. The full variable domain, its missing parts supplied by reference TRBV14 and TRBJ1-2, is EAGVTQFPSHSVIEKGQTVTLRCDPISGHDNLYWYRRVMGKEIKFLLHFVKESKQDESGMPNNRFLAERTGGTYSTLKVQPAELEDSGVYFCASSQRGGRSYGYTFGSGTRLTVV.

The CDR3 coding sequence is TGTGCCATCACCACGACAGGGAGAGGCTACACCTTC. Translating gives CAITTTGRGYTF. This chain connects TRBV10-3 to TRBJ1-2, with 7 bases fitting TRBD1. From germline, CDR1 is ENHRY and CDR2 SYGVKD. The CDR3 consists of 12 residues. The trim removed 7 bases at V and 8 bases at J, leaving 7 bases unmatched.

The chain joins TRBV6-5 to TRBJ2-3; D unclear. Germline V lookup: CDR1 MNHEY, CDR2 SVGAGI. The V gene lost 2 bases and the J gene lost 1 base, with 7 bases spanning the gap. The CDR3 loop spans 14 amino acids. The CDR3 DNA reads TGTGCCAGCAGTTACGGCGGAGGCACAGATACGCAGTATTTT. Translation gives CASSYGGGTDTQYF.

The chain couples TRBV30 to TRBJ2-7; D possibly corresponds to TRBD1 (7 bases). There are 14 residues in the CDR3. The V and J ends lost 3 bases and 11 bases respectively, with 23 bases between them. Germline V CDR1 and CDR2: GTSNPN, SVGIG (reference sequence). The CDR3 is CAWRGYRGGGFEYF. The CDR3 region has the DNA TGTGCCTGGAGAGGGTACAGGGGAGGAGGTTTTGAGTACTTC.

The V gene is TRBV30, the J gene TRBJ2-2; 8 nucleotides align to TRBD2. Germline CDR1 is GTSNPN and CDR2 is SVGIG (reference sequence). CDR3 length: 16 amino acids. V was clipped by 2 bases and J by 5 bases; unmatched bases: 10. The CDR3 coding sequence is TGTGCCTGGAGTCCCCGGGGGGGATTGGGTACCGGGGAGCTGTTTTTT. It translates to CAWSPRGGLGTGELFF.